The rows below give T cell receptor beta chains drawn from one sample of a study of T-cell memory formation after mild COVID-19. MiXCR was run by TCRdb on the 5' RACE reads, yielding one entry per CDR3 protein. The sample records 400,000 or so distinct CDR3 sequences, roughly 20% being singletons. Sample: PBMCs or a T cell subset sorted from them (not recorded which). The receptors derive from an adult woman who had mild COVID-19 (a few samples of this study predate the infection). Cell type and time point are not known. Both conserved end residues are part of each CDR3. The D gene is left open where the match is weak. Size tells how often a clone was seen (once, few, many) or the class of an expanded clone, and some rows leave it out.

j_call | d_call | clone_size | v_call | cdr3_nt | cdr3_aa
TRBJ2-3 | . | few | TRBV12-3/TRBV12-4 | TGTGCCAGCAGTTCGGGCGGTCCGGGGAATACGCAGTATTTT | CASSSGGPGNTQYF
TRBJ2-3 | TRBD2 | few | TRBV12-3/TRBV12-4 | TGTGCCAGCAGTTTTGGGAGGGGAACAGATACGCAGTATTTT | CASSFGRGTDTQYF
TRBJ2-1 | . | . | TRBV12-3/TRBV12-4 | TGTGCCAGCAGCCTCGACAGGATCAATGAGCAGTTCTTC | CASSLDRINEQFF
TRBJ2-7 | . | . | TRBV5-1 | TGCGCCAGCCCGGCTTTTCGCGAGCAGTACTTC | CASPAFREQYF
TRBJ1-2 | . | . | TRBV30 | TGTGCCTGGAGCGCGGGGGGGGTCGGCTACACCTTC | CAWSAGGVGYTF
TRBJ2-3 | TRBD2 | few | TRBV12-3/TRBV12-4 | TGTGCCAGCAGTTTTATGACTAGCGGGGGGGGAACAGATACGCAGTATTTT | CASSFMTSGGGTDTQYF
TRBJ2-7 | . | . | TRBV12-3/TRBV12-4 | TGTGCCAGCAGTTTATCCGAGTCAGACGAGCAGTACTTC | CASSLSESDEQYF
TRBJ2-7 | TRBD2 | . | TRBV20-1 | TGCAGTGCTAACCCTAAGGCTAGCGGGGGTGATTACGCCTACGAGCAGTACTTC | CSANPKASGGDYAYEQYF
TRBJ2-5 | . | . | TRBV14 | TGTGCCAGCAGCCAAGTCACGGAAATCATGCGGCGAGAGACCCAGTACTTC | CASSQVTEIMRRETQYF
TRBJ2-3 | . | . | TRBV7-9 | TGTGCCAGCAGCTTACACGGACTAACCCCTAGCACAGATACGCAGTATTTT | CASSLHGLTPSTDTQYF
TRBJ1-2 | . | . | TRBV6-2/TRBV6-3 | TGTGCCAGCAGTTACGGGGGGCGCAGCTATGGCTACACCTTC | CASSYGGRSYGYTF
TRBJ2-7 | . | . | TRBV5-4 | TGTGCCAGCAGCTTGAGGCCAGTTAACGAGCAGTACTTC | CASSLRPVNEQYF
TRBJ1-1 | TRBD1 | . | TRBV20-1 | TGCAGTGCTAGGGGGGGACAGGGGGAGACTGAAGCTTTCTTT | CSARGGQGETEAFF
TRBJ2-5 | . | few | TRBV29-1 | TGCAGCGCACAGGGTGTCGGGACCCAGTACTTC | CSAQGVGTQYF
TRBJ2-2 | TRBD2 | . | TRBV6-1 | TGTGCCAGCAGAGGTGGGGGAGGGATCGCGAACACCGGGGAGCTGTTTTTT | CASRGGGGIANTGELFF
TRBJ1-1 | . | few | TRBV7-8 | TGTGCCAGCAGCCCAGACCGGTGGGGGGACCTTGAAGCTTTCTTT | CASSPDRWGDLEAFF
TRBJ2-7 | . | many | TRBV3-1 | TGTGCCAGCAGTCCCCAGGGGAGCGAGCAGTACTTC | CASSPQGSEQYF
TRBJ2-1 | TRBD2 | few | TRBV27 | TGTGCCAGCAGTTTTTTCGGACTAGCGCCATACAATGAGCAGTTCTTC | CASSFFGLAPYNEQFF
TRBJ1-2 | TRBD1 | . | TRBV12-3/TRBV12-4 | TGTGCCAGCAGTCCCCCCGGGACAGACAACTATGGCTACACCTTC | CASSPPGTDNYGYTF
TRBJ2-1 | TRBD2 | . | TRBV6-5 | TGTGCCAGCAGTTACGGGACTAGCGGGGGGGCCTACAATGAGCAGTTCTTC | CASSYGTSGGAYNEQFF
TRBJ1-5 | TRBD1 | many | TRBV5-6 | TGTGCCAGCAGTTTCGGAACAGGGGATTTACAGCCCCAGCATTTT | CASSFGTGDLQPQHF
TRBJ2-1 | TRBD2 | . | TRBV5-4 | TGTGCCAGCAGCTACGGGACTAGTTTCGATGAGCAGTTCTTC | CASSYGTSFDEQFF
TRBJ2-7 | . | . | TRBV7-8 | TGTGCCAGCAGCTTCTCTGACAGGTATGGGGGCGAGCAGTACTTC | CASSFSDRYGGEQYF
TRBJ2-7 | TRBD1 | few | TRBV7-9 | TGTGCCAGCAGCCCCGGGACAGGGAAGGAGCAGTACTTC | CASSPGTGKEQYF